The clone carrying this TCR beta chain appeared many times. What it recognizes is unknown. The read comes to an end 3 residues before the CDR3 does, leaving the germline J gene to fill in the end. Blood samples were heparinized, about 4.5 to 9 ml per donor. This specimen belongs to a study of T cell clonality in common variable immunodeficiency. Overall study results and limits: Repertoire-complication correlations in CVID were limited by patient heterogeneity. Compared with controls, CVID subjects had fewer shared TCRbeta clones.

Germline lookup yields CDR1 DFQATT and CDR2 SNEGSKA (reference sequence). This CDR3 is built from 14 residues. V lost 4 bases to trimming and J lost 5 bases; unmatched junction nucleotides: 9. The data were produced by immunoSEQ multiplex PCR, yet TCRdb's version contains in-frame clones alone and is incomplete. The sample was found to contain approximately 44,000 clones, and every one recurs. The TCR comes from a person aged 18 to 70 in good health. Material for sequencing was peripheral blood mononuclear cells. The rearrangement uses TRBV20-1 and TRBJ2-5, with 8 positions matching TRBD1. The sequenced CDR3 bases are TGCAGTGCTAAAAGGACAGGGTGGGGGGAGACC. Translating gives CSAKRTGWGET. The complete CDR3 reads CSAKRTGWGETQYF.